This TCR beta chain is from a study of Graves' ophthalmopathy and Graves' hyperthyroidism. Whole-study context: The study drew peripheral blood at initial diagnosis, before any treatment.

J lost 3 bases, V lost 8 bases, and 2 bases had no gene match. The CDR3 runs 12 residues. CDR1 is MGHDK and CDR2 is SYGVNS in the germline V gene. Amplification from RNA transcripts yielded the TCR beta CDR3 regions. The library came from an HTBI-primed first-round RT-PCR and a second-round multiplex PCR. TCRdb called the multiplex PCR reads again in MiXCR, with one record for every CDR3 protein. The table lists 660,000 or so distinct CDR3 sequences, about 40% of them singletons. The clonotype was recovered from an adult man with Graves' ophthalmopathy. The sample comprised peripheral blood. The chain employs TRBV25-1 and TRBJ2-5, with TRBD1 matching over 8 bases. The CDR3 sequence: CASGQGKETQYF. DNA of the CDR3: TGTGCCAGCGGACAGGGTAAAGAGACCCAGTACTTC.